One and the same sample provided the 16 T cell receptor beta chains below, sequenced in a study of blood T cell repertoires in COVID-19. Clones were read by immunoSEQ multiplex PCR, and TCRdb kept only the in-frame ones, dropping some. The data hold about 98,000 clones, with 70% to 90% observed a single time. The sample taken for sequencing was peripheral blood. The receptors were sampled from a man aged 60 to 69 with acute or convalescent COVID-19.

V usage is TRBV30 and J usage is TRBJ2-5; D is perhaps TRBD1 (6 bases). The V gene lost 2 bases and the J gene lost 5 bases, with 18 bases spanning the gap. Looked up from germline, CDR1 is GTSNPN and CDR2 is SVGIG (reference sequence). CDR3 length equals 15 residues. The CDR3 nucleotides read TGTGCCTGGAGTTATGCCAGGGGATATTGGGAGACCCAGTACTTC. As protein: CAWSYARGYWETQYF.

This chain uses TRBV7-9 with TRBJ1-1; D is perhaps TRBD1 (5 bases). The ends were cut back, 4 bases at V and 8 bases at J, with 17 bases in the middle. CDR3 size: 14 residues. Per germline, CDR1 SEHNR and CDR2 FQNEAQ (reference sequence). CDR3 amino acids: CASSSAGGGGEAFF. CDR3 coding DNA: TGTGCCAGCAGCTCGGCTGGGGGAGGAGGAGAAGCTTTCTTT.

This sequence joins TRBV19 and TRBJ2-1; D is undetermined. Germline CDR1 is LNHDA and CDR2 is SQIVND (reference sequence). The CDR3 has 14 amino acids. The germline V and J ends were trimmed by 7 bases and 1 base, with 11 bases remaining between them. CDR3 residues: CASTLPGSYNEQFF. The CDR3 DNA reads TGTGCCAGTACCCTCCCAGGTTCCTACAATGAGCAGTTCTTC.

This clone was observed once. V and J are TRBV5-4 and TRBJ1-2, with 8 bases lining up with TRBD1. V shed 0 bases, J shed 3 bases, and the junction held 4 bases outside the gene matches. The CDR3 totals 15 residues. Germline V CDR1 and CDR2: SGHNT, YYREEE (reference sequence). This CDR3 is CASSLGTGFDYGYTF. In DNA form, the CDR3 reads TGTGCCAGCAGCTTGGGGACAGGGTTTGACTATGGCTACACCTTC.

This clone showed up just once. The chain has TRBV19 and TRBJ1-4, with unresolved D. The CDR3 has 14 amino acids. Germline V gene sequence: CDR1 LNHDA, CDR2 SQIVND (reference sequence). V lost 5 bases and J lost 10, with 17 bases in between. Written as DNA, the CDR3 is TGTGCCAGTAGTTCCGGGTCCGGAGTAGGAAAACTGTTTTTT. Translated: CASSSGSGVGKLFF.

This rearrangement joins TRBV4-1 to TRBJ1-4, with 7 bases identical to TRBD1. J lost 8 bases, V lost 4 bases, and 28 bases had no gene match. Germline CDR1 and CDR2: MGHRA and YSYEKL. The length of the CDR3 is 21 residues. Here the CDR3 DNA reads TGCGCCAGCAGCCGTTTAAGAGGTTCCGGACAGGTAGAGGGGAGTTGGGAAAAACTGTTTTTT. This gives the protein CASSRLRGSGQVEGSWEKLFF.

V and J are TRBV29-1 and TRBJ2-1; 11 positions agree with TRBD2. With 1 base clipped from V and 13 bases from J, the junction kept 6 bases outside the gene matches. Germline V gene data show CDR1 as SQVTM and CDR2 as ANQGSEA. The CDR3 consists of 13 residues. The CDR3 here is CSVEGSGGAEQFF. CDR3 bases: TGCAGCGTTGAAGGTAGCGGGGGGGCCGAACAGTTCTTC.

In this sample, this clone turned up a few times. This chain uses TRBV11-3 with TRBJ2-1, with D possibly matching TRBD2 (5 bases). This CDR3 comprises 14 residues. Per the germline V gene, CDR1 is SGHNT and CDR2 is YENEEA. Deletions cut 1 base from V and 5 bases from J, with 9 bases between. As DNA, the CDR3 is TGTGCCAGCAGCTTAGTCCTAGCTAACAATGAGCAGTTCTTC. Its translation: CASSLVLANNEQFF.

The CDR3 coding sequence is TGTGCCTGGAGTCCTCAGACCGGGGAGCTGTTTTTT. As protein: CAWSPQTGELFF. The V and J genes are TRBV30 and TRBJ2-2; D is ambiguous. This CDR3 has 12 residues. V was clipped by 2 bases and J by 5 bases, with 6 bases between them. In germline, CDR1 is GTSNPN, CDR2 SVGIG (reference sequence).

The V gene is TRBV9, the J gene TRBJ1-5, with 8 nucleotides matching TRBD1. Germline V CDR1 and CDR2: SGDLS, YYNGEE. Unmatched junction bases numbered 8, after V lost 3 bases and J lost 3 bases. This CDR3 is 16 amino acids long. CDR3 region: CASSEGGTGDNQPQHF. DNA of the CDR3: TGTGCCAGCAGCGAGGGAGGGACAGGTGACAATCAGCCCCAGCATTTT.

V and J are TRBV29-1 and TRBJ1-4; D gene uncertain. This CDR3 is 13 amino acids long. Germline V lookup: CDR1 SQVTM, CDR2 ANQGSEA. V was pared by 4 bases and J by 0 bases, with 6 bases between. CDR3 coding DNA: TGCAGCGTTGCCACTGCAACTAATGAAAAACTGTTTTTT. Amino acids: CSVATATNEKLFF.

V and J are TRBV14 and TRBJ1-2, with 11 positions matching TRBD1. CDR3 length equals 15 residues. Germline loops: CDR1 SGHDN, CDR2 FVKESK. V trimming: 4 bases; J trimming: 4 bases; junction bases outside the gene matches: 5. CDR3 in amino acids: CASSLAGTGGYGYTF. The CDR3 DNA reads as TGTGCCAGCAGCCTAGCCGGGACAGGGGGCTATGGCTACACCTTC. The whole variable domain, filled in from reference TRBV14 and TRBJ1-2, reads EAGVTQFPSHSVIEKGQTVTLRCDPISGHDNLYWYRRVMGKEIKFLLHFVKESKQDESGMPNNRFLAERTGGTYSTLKVQPAELEDSGVYFCASSLAGTGGYGYTFGSGTRLTVV.

This clone occurred a few times. The rearrangement uses TRBV19 and TRBJ1-4; D ambiguous. This CDR3 spans 12 amino acids. Trimming pared 11 bases from V and 2 bases from J, leaving 9 bases between. Germline V lookup: CDR1 LNHDA, CDR2 SQIVND (reference sequence). The CDR3: CASQVTNEKLFF. The CDR3 nucleotides are TGTGCCTCCCAGGTGACTAATGAAAAACTGTTTTTT.

A single count supports this clone. The chain carries TRBV12-5 and TRBJ2-1, with D maybe TRBD2 (7 bases). The CDR3 sequence is 16 residues long. The V and J ends lost 0 bases and 7 bases respectively, with 16 bases between them. CDR1 LGHNT and CDR2 FRNRAP come from the germline V gene. The CDR3 sequence is CASGLVLGGGENEQFF. In DNA form, the CDR3 reads TGTGCTAGTGGTTTGGTACTTGGGGGGGGCGAGAATGAGCAGTTCTTC.

This chain uses TRBV5-1 with TRBJ2-2, with unresolved D. The germline CDR1 and CDR2 sequences are SGHRS and YFSETQ. The CDR3 is 16 amino acids. Trimming left V 1 base short and J 2 bases short, with 12 bases between. The CDR3 DNA sequence: TGCGCCAGCAGCTTGTTGCCAGGCACCAACACCGGGGAGCTGTTTTTT. It is translated as CASSLLPGTNTGELFF.

This clone was picked up a small number of times. The chain couples TRBV6-5 to TRBJ1-2; 7 nucleotides agree with TRBD1. Trimming cost V 2 bases and J 2 bases; bases outside gene matches: 8. Germline V lookup: CDR1 MNHEY, CDR2 SVGAGI. This CDR3 has 16 amino acids. The CDR3 is CASSYAPGQFNYGYTF. CDR3 sequence (DNA): TGTGCCAGCAGTTACGCCCCGGGACAGTTCAACTATGGCTACACCTTC.